These 27 T cell receptor beta chains share one sample of origin, sequenced in a study of tumor-infiltrating lymphocytes in primary liver carcinoma. The roughly 18-34 mg bulk tissue piece was not sorted before simultaneous RNA and DNA extraction. Total RNA (around 0.45 ug) served as template for TCR beta cDNA synthesis primed by a constant-region primer. ARM-PCR, slightly modified, supplied the TCR beta libraries through three nested multiplex PCR rounds. The first two PCR rounds used TRBV1-TRBV30 primers with a Cbeta primer, 9 to 10 cycles each. TCRdb used MiXCR to reprocess the multiplex PCR reads, holding one entry per CDR3 protein. The sample comprises around 80,000 distinct CDR3 sequences, over 60% of which are singletons, and approximately 20% rests with the top ten. The material sequenced was liver tumor tissue from sampling region 1. Described subset: tumor region T1, superior pole. The receptor source for this set is a man in his forties with primary liver carcinoma and hepatitis B virus infection.

The chain recombines TRBV28 with TRBJ2-3; 16 positions agree with TRBD2. With V trimmed by 7 bases and J by 6 bases, 7 bases remained unmatched. The CDR3 has 16 amino acids. Germline lookup yields CDR1 MDHEN and CDR2 SYDVKM. As DNA, the CDR3 is TGTGCCAGCAAAGCGGGACTAGCGGGAGGGCCCGATACGCAGTATTTT. Translated, it gives CASKAGLAGGPDTQYF.

V is TRBV6-5 and J is TRBJ2-1; D is unclear. There are 14 residues in the CDR3. Trimming took 6 bases from V and 9 from J, leaving 18 bases between them. CDR1 MNHEY and CDR2 SVGAGI come from the germline V gene. In DNA, the CDR3 is TGTGCCAGCAGACCGCTTGAACAATCCAGTGAGCAGTTCTTC. Translation: CASRPLEQSSEQFF.

This clonotype was recorded a few times. Since a much larger clone is just one base distant, this may be a read error. The V gene is TRBV29-1, the J gene TRBJ2-5; D unclear. V gave up 1 base and J gave up 3 bases, with 9 bases separating them. The CDR3 spans 13 residues. The V gene's germline CDR1 is SQVTM and CDR2 ANQGSEA. In DNA form, the CDR3 reads TGCAGCGTTGAAGCAGACCTTGAAGAGACCCAGTACTTC. It translates to CSVEADLEETQYF.

A remark on this clonotype: Being one base from a much bigger clone, this may be a read error. The rearrangement joins TRBV20-1 to TRBJ2-5; 8 bases map to TRBD2. The germline V gene encodes CDR1 DFQATT and CDR2 SNEGSKA (reference sequence). The CDR3 totals 14 residues. The CDR3 protein is CSTRQAAGEETQYF. CDR3 DNA sequence: TGCAGTACTAGACAGGCAGCGGGAGAAGAGACCCAGTACTTC.

This clonotype appeared a single time. Here the CDR3 omits its conserved ending phenylalanine or tryptophan, so a read error is the likely source. The chain combines TRBV6-2 or TRBV6-3 with TRBJ1-2; 7 positions match TRBD1. The V gene's germline CDR1 is MNHEY and CDR2 SVGEGT. CDR3 length: 18 amino acids. The CDR3 region is CTSSYLNGQVRSFYGYTL. The CDR3 coding sequence is TGTACCAGCAGTTACCTAAACGGACAGGTTCGGTCCTTCTATGGCTACACCCTC.

This clonotype was seen repeatedly, ten times or more. The gene calls are TRBV10-3 and TRBJ2-5; 11 nucleotides agree with TRBD2. The V gene's germline CDR1 is ENHRY and CDR2 SYGVKD. This CDR3 has 16 amino acids. V was clipped by 6 bases and J by 2 bases; unmatched bases: 8. The CDR3 DNA follows: TGTGCCATCAGGGGGACTAGCGGCCTCGAACAAGAGACCCAGTACTTC. This gives the protein CAIRGTSGLEQETQYF.

A remark on this clonotype: Its ends do not fully match the called genes, so a read error is possible. The genes are TRBV30 and TRBJ1-1; D possibly corresponds to TRBD1 (6 bases). Germline CDR1 is GTSNPN and CDR2 is SVGIG (reference sequence). CDR3 length equals 13 residues. CDR3 sequence reads: CTWRGGSYTQAFF. The CDR3, as DNA: TGTACCTGGAGGGGGGGCTCGTACACTCAAGCTTTCTTT.

The chain is built from TRBV19 and TRBJ2-5; 7 bases are shared with TRBD1. V was pared by 10 bases and J by 2 bases, with 10 bases of the junction left unmatched. Germline assignment: CDR1 LNHDA and CDR2 SQIVND (reference sequence). The CDR3 runs to 14 residues. The CDR3 loop is CATMIGRGQETQYF. Here the CDR3 DNA reads TGTGCCACTATGATTGGCAGGGGGCAAGAGACCCAGTACTTC.

A word on this clonotype: Given a much more abundant clone one base away, this may be a read error. The chain joins TRBV2 to TRBJ2-1; TRBD2 is a possible D gene (5 bases). The CDR3 has 14 residues. Germline V gives CDR1 SNHLY, CDR2 FYNNEI. CDR3 amino acids: CPSSDSETFNEQFF. CDR3 bases: TGTCCCAGCAGTGATAGCGAGACTTTCAATGAGCAGTTCTTC. Together with reference TRBV2 and TRBJ2-1, the CDR3 gives the full variable domain: EPEVTQTPSHQVTQMGQEVILRCVPISNHLYFYWYRQILGQKVEFLVSFYNNEISEKSEIFDDQFSVERPDGSNFTLKIRSTKLEDSAMYFCPSSDSETFNEQFFGPGTRLTVL.

This chain connects TRBV24-1 to TRBJ2-1, with 7 bases identical to TRBD1. The CDR3 totals 18 residues. CDR1 is KGHDR, CDR2 SFDVKD, per germline. V shed 4 bases, J shed 4 bases, and the junction held 15 bases outside the gene matches. The CDR3 reads CATSDSTPRRDSYNEQFF. The CDR3 nucleotides are TGTGCCACCAGTGACTCAACCCCGCGCCGGGACAGTTACAATGAGCAGTTCTTC.

This clonotype occurred many times. The chain uses TRBV29-1 and TRBJ2-5, with 8 bases identical to TRBD2. This CDR3 is built from 14 residues. Germline CDR1 SQVTM, CDR2 ANQGSEA. The CDR3 region has the DNA TGCAGTACAGGGCCAGCGGGGGCCCAAGAGACCCAGTACTTC. As protein: CSTGPAGAQETQYF.

Comment on this clonotype: Mismatch with germline at one junction end may stem from a read error. The rearrangement uses TRBV11-2 and TRBJ1-1, with TRBD1 matching 10 bases. This CDR3 contains 17 residues. Germline V gives CDR1 SGHAT, CDR2 FQNNGV. CDR3 sequence reads: CTSCRMGGQGFATEAFF. The CDR3 DNA follows: TGTACCAGCTGCCGAATGGGGGGACAGGGGTTCGCCACTGAAGCTTTCTTT.

This clonotype was seen many times. Sequence at one end of the junction differs from germline and may be a read error. The DNA of the CDR3 is TGTGCCAGCAATGAAGGTTGGGTGAATAGCAATCAGCCCCAGCATTTT. The encoded protein is CASNEGWVNSNQPQHF. The chain combines TRBV6-1 with TRBJ1-5, with D unresolved. The CDR3 runs to 16 residues. Per the germline V gene, CDR1 is MNHNS and CDR2 is SASEGT.

This chain connects TRBV11-2 to TRBJ2-7, with D maybe TRBD2 (5 bases). This CDR3 is 14 amino acids long. Germline loops: CDR1 SGHAT, CDR2 FQNNGV. V gave up 7 bases and J gave up 4 bases, with 17 bases separating them. In nucleotides, the CDR3 is TGTGCCAGCAACTCGAGTCAGTGGGAGTACGAGCAGTACTTC. This encodes CASNSSQWEYEQYF.

On this clonotype: At one end, the junction sequence differs from germline, possibly due to a read error. The chain has TRBV10-3 and TRBJ2-1; 9 bases are shared with TRBD1. The CDR3 runs 15 residues. Germline V gene sequence: CDR1 ENHRY, CDR2 SYGVKD. The CDR3 here is CAISDTGGAYNGQFF. CDR3 nucleotide sequence: TGTGCCATAAGTGACACAGGGGGCGCGTACAATGGGCAGTTCTTC.

This clonotype has only one observation. This CDR3 fails to terminate in the conserved phenylalanine or tryptophan, so it likely reflects a read error. The rearrangement joins TRBV7-9 to TRBJ2-1; 11 bases match TRBD2. This CDR3 is built from 20 residues. CDR1 SEHNR and CDR2 FQNEAQ come from the germline V gene (reference sequence). V was pared by 0 bases and J by 1 base, with 11 bases of the junction left unmatched. The CDR3 is CASSLAPGTSGSSSYNEQFL. As DNA, the CDR3 is TGTGCCAGCAGCTTAGCGCCGGGGACTAGCGGTAGCAGTTCCTACAATGAGCAGTTCCTC.

This clonotype has ten or more counts. This chain links TRBV20-1 with TRBJ2-2; TRBD1 aligns across 10 bases. CDR3 size: 14 residues. The V gene's germline CDR1 is DFQATT and CDR2 SNEGSKA (reference sequence). The junction had 5 bases not matched to a gene; V was cut back by 5 bases and J by 5 bases. CDR3 sequence reads: CSARTGGSTGELFF. CDR3 bases: TGCAGTGCTCGGACAGGGGGAAGTACCGGGGAGCTGTTTTTT.

Of note for this clonotype: The conserved phenylalanine or tryptophan is not found at the CDR3 terminus, so this likely reflects a read error. The chain recombines TRBV29-1 with TRBJ2-7; 7 bases fit TRBD1. V shed 5 bases and J 3 bases; nucleotides not matched to a gene: 7. CDR3 length: 13 residues. From germline, CDR1 is SQVTM and CDR2 ANQGSEA. The CDR3 DNA follows: TGCAGCGTTCCCAGGGCAGGGGGCTACGAGCAGTACTAC. Amino acid sequence: CSVPRAGGYEQYY.

The chain joins TRBV20-1 to TRBJ2-7, with 10 bases identical to TRBD2. Per germline, CDR1 DFQATT and CDR2 SNEGSKA (reference sequence). The V gene end was trimmed by 3 bases and the J gene end by 3 bases; junction bases not matched to a gene: 11. The CDR3 is made up of 16 amino acids. CDR3 DNA sequence: TGCAGTGCTAGTCCGACGGCTAGCGGGAGTATCTACGAGCAGTACTTC. It translates to CSASPTASGSIYEQYF.

Points on this clonotype: A read error may explain this, as a much larger clone is one base away. The V and J genes are TRBV7-9 and TRBJ2-1, with D possibly being TRBD1 (6 bases). The J call could be wrong; TRBJ2-7 is a better fit for the DNA end. CDR1 is SEHNR, CDR2 FQNEAQ, per germline (reference sequence). The CDR3 is 13 residues long. CDR3 residues: CASSHSPGDEQYF. In nucleotides, the CDR3 is TGTGCCAGCAGCCATAGCCCAGGGGATGAGCAGTACTTC.

Comments on this clonotype: A much larger clone sits a single nucleotide away, making a read error possible. This sequence joins TRBV7-2 and TRBJ2-1, with 9 bases that match TRBD2. Trimming at V came to 11 bases and at J to 8 bases, leaving 13 bases not matched to a gene. The CDR3 is made up of 14 amino acids. Per germline, CDR1 SGHTA and CDR2 FQGNSA. The CDR3 is CAGGSGRGADEQFF. Here the CDR3 DNA reads TGTGCCGGCGGTAGCGGGAGAGGGGCCGATGAGCAGTTCTTC.

This clonotype was counted many times. This rearrangement joins TRBV12-3 or TRBV12-4 to TRBJ2-3; 15 bases match TRBD2. J lost 4 bases, V lost 7 bases, and 6 bases had no gene match. This CDR3 comprises 16 residues. CDR3 sequence: CASTSGLAGGADTQYF. The CDR3 coding sequence is TGTGCCAGCACTTCGGGACTAGCGGGAGGAGCAGATACGCAGTATTTT.

Note on this clonotype: This sequence may be a read error, since a much larger clone differs from it by one base. The CDR3 DNA follows: TGCGCCAGCAGCTTGGAAGCCGAGGGGAGCTCCTACGAGCAGTACTTC. It specifies CASSLEAEGSSYEQYF. The chain couples TRBV5-1 to TRBJ2-7; D tentatively reads TRBD1 or TRBD2 (5 bases each). CDR3 length: 16 residues. With 0 bases removed from V and 0 bases from J, the gap between germline ends came to 13 bases. The germline V gene encodes CDR1 SGHRS and CDR2 YFSETQ.

The chain joins TRBV20-1 to TRBJ2-3; perhaps TRBD2 as D (6 bases). From germline, CDR1 is DFQATT and CDR2 SNEGSKA (reference sequence). The CDR3 runs 15 residues. The germline V and J ends were trimmed by 8 bases and 2 bases, with 20 bases remaining between them. In DNA form, the CDR3 reads TGCAGTCACTCTGGTACGGGGGTGAACACAGATACGCAGTATTTT. Translation: CSHSGTGVNTDTQYF.

Worth noting for this clonotype: Likely a read error: the CDR3 ends without its conserved phenylalanine or tryptophan. The chain recombines TRBV11-2 with TRBJ2-1, with D uncertain. CDR1 is SGHAT, CDR2 FQNNGV, per germline. The CDR3 covers 13 residues. CDR3 bases: TGTGCTAGCAGCTTAAATGATGCATATGAGCAGTTCTTA. It encodes CASSLNDAYEQFL.

The chain links TRBV2 to TRBJ2-1; TRBD2 matches at 9 bases. The CDR3 spans 15 residues. Germline lookup yields CDR1 SNHLY and CDR2 FYNNEI. V lost 7 bases and J lost 8; bases outside the gene matches: 12. The CDR3 loop is CASTSDSGRGYEQFF. For the CDR3, the DNA is TGTGCCAGCACGTCAGATAGCGGGAGAGGCTATGAGCAGTTCTTC.

Of note for this clonotype: A junction end diverges from the germline sequence, so it may reflect a read error. The chain recombines TRBV11-2 with TRBJ2-2; TRBD1 is a possible D gene (5 bases). CDR1 and CDR2 from the germline V gene are SGHAT and FQNNGV. The CDR3 runs to 14 residues. CDR3 nucleotide sequence: TGTACCAGCAGCCTAGGGGAAAACACCGGGGAGCTGTTTTTT. Amino acid sequence: CTSSLGENTGELFF.